The 24 T cell receptor beta chains listed next were all sequenced from one sample in a study of response to subunit inactivated influenza vaccine. Using its own MiXCR run on the RT-PCR reads, TCRdb lists one record per CDR3 protein. Of just over 300,000 distinct CDR3 sequences in the sample, 21% were seen once. The material was PBMCs from blood, obtained around 22 months after vaccination. These receptors were taken from a man aged 50-75 years who received an inactivated influenza vaccine.

The V gene is TRBV3-1, the J gene TRBJ1-2; a weak D match, TRBD1 (5 bases). CDR3 length: 15 amino acids. CDR1 and CDR2 (germline): LGHDT, YNNKEL (reference sequence). The V gene lost 1 base and the J gene lost 4 bases, with 13 bases spanning the gap. CDR3 in DNA: TGTGCCAGCAGCCAAGGGTTGCAGGGTATCTATGGCTACACCTTC. This sequence encodes CASSQGLQGIYGYTF.

The CDR3 spells CASSRTVDGYEQYF. Here the CDR3 DNA reads TGCGCCAGCAGCCGGACAGTTGATGGATACGAGCAGTACTTC. The V call is TRBV4-3, the J call TRBJ2-7, with D possibly TRBD1 on 6 matching bases. V was cut by 4 bases and J by 4 bases, with 14 bases left in between. This CDR3 has 14 amino acids. The germline gives CDR1 LGHNA, CDR2 YSLEER.

This rearrangement joins TRBV9 to TRBJ1-1, with 8 nucleotides matching TRBD1. After removal of 4 bases from V and 1 base from J, the junction contained 12 bases not matched to a gene. Germline values: CDR1 SGDLS, CDR2 YYNGEE. The CDR3 extends over 17 amino acids. The chain's CDR3 is CASSPDRGSVPNTEAFF. CDR3 nucleotide sequence: TGTGCCAGCAGCCCTGACAGGGGATCGGTCCCGAACACTGAAGCTTTCTTT.

This clonotype was detected only a few times. The V gene is TRBV7-2, the J gene TRBJ1-1, with D possibly TRBD1 on 6 matching bases. The germline gives CDR1 SGHTA, CDR2 FQGNSA. Trimming stripped 3 bases from V and 6 bases from J, with 17 bases between. The CDR3 is made up of 15 amino acids. The chain's CDR3 is CASSFNKFRGAEAFF. CDR3 coding DNA: TGTGCCAGCAGCTTCAACAAATTTAGGGGGGCTGAAGCTTTCTTT.

This clonotype was detected only a few times. The chain's CDR3 is CSARDRGDTGELFF. The CDR3 DNA reads as TGCAGTGCTAGGGACAGGGGGGACACCGGGGAGCTGTTTTTT. V usage is TRBV20-1 and J usage is TRBJ2-2; 10 nucleotides align to TRBD1. J gave up 3 bases and V 3 bases, and 1 base lay outside the gene matches. The CDR3 has 14 amino acids. In germline, CDR1 is DFQATT, CDR2 SNEGSKA (reference sequence).

This clonotype was counted many times. The CDR3 DNA reads TGTGCCAGCAGCCAAGGTGCGACGCGCGCATACGGGGAGCTGTTTTTT. Translating it yields CASSQGATRAYGELFF. The genes are TRBV14 and TRBJ2-2; D gene ambiguous. Looked up from germline, CDR1 is SGHDN and CDR2 is FVKESK. Deletions cut 1 base from V and 7 bases from J, with 16 bases between. This CDR3 has 16 residues.

This clonotype was recorded a few times. The chain carries TRBV12-3 or TRBV12-4 and TRBJ1-1, with unresolved D. The V and J ends lost 10 bases and 1 base respectively, with 13 bases between them. The CDR3 is 13 amino acids. The CDR3 bases are TGTGCCATCACGACAAGCTCGAACACTGAAGCTTTCTTT. Its translation: CAITTSSNTEAFF.

The rearrangement joins TRBV18 to TRBJ1-2; 9 nucleotides agree with TRBD1. V lost 3 bases to trimming and J lost 4 bases; unmatched junction nucleotides: 3. CDR1 is KGHSH, CDR2 LQKENI, per germline. This CDR3 has 14 amino acids. CDR3 coding DNA: TGTGCCAGCTCACCTCCGACAGGGGGCTATGGCTACACCTTC. This encodes CASSPPTGGYGYTF.

This clonotype was seen a handful of times. CDR3 protein: CASSQDVGGSNTGELFF. The CDR3 DNA reads TGCGCCAGCAGCCAAGACGTTGGGGGTTCTAACACCGGGGAGCTGTTTTTT. The V call is TRBV4-3, the J call TRBJ2-2, with D perhaps matching TRBD1 or TRBD2 (5 bases each). The CDR3 sequence is 17 residues long. Trimming removed 0 bases from V and 2 bases from J, with 13 bases in between. Germline CDR1 and CDR2: LGHNA and YSLEER.

The chain joins TRBV7-2 to TRBJ2-7, with 7 bases that match TRBD1. Looked up from germline, CDR1 is SGHTA and CDR2 is FQGNSA. The V segment lost 7 bases and the J segment 0 bases; nucleotides outside the gene matches: 9. The CDR3 consists of 15 residues. The CDR3 region is CASNIRDSSSYEQYF. The CDR3 DNA sequence: TGTGCCAGCAACATCCGGGACAGTAGCTCCTACGAGCAGTACTTC. The whole variable domain, filled in from reference TRBV7-2 and TRBJ2-7, reads GAGVSQSPSNKVTEKGKDVELRCDPISGHTALYWYRQSLGQGLEFLIYFQGNSAPDKSGLPSDRFSAERTGGSVSTLTIQRTQQEDSAVYLCASNIRDSSSYEQYFGPGTRLTVT.

This clonotype was seen more than once but under ten times. This sequence joins TRBV6-1 and TRBJ1-5; no firm D call. The germline gives CDR1 MNHNS, CDR2 SASEGT. Trimming left V 2 bases short and J 4 bases short, with 6 bases between. The CDR3 has 13 amino acids. The CDR3 DNA sequence: TGTGCCAGCAGTGAAAGAGAAAATCAGCCCCAGCATTTT. As protein: CASSERENQPQHF.

The chain has TRBV28 and TRBJ1-2; 9 bases match TRBD1. CDR3 length: 15 amino acids. Germline loops: CDR1 MDHEN, CDR2 SYDVKM. With 5 bases clipped from V and 4 bases from J, the junction kept 8 bases outside the gene matches. Here the CDR3 reads CASSRRQGEVYGYTF. In DNA form, the CDR3 reads TGTGCCAGCAGTAGACGACAGGGGGAGGTCTATGGCTACACCTTC.

V gene TRBV7-8 combines with J gene TRBJ1-2; D is possibly TRBD1 (5 bases). The V gene's germline CDR1 is SGHVS and CDR2 FQNEAQ. The CDR3 is 14 amino acids. Trimming left V 5 bases short and J 5 bases short, with 15 bases between. CDR3 sequence reads: CASSNRDWIYGYTF. CDR3 in DNA: TGTGCCAGCAGCAACCGGGACTGGATTTATGGCTACACCTTC.

The V gene is TRBV20-1, the J gene TRBJ2-1, with D uncertain. The V gene lost 1 base and the J gene lost 3 bases, with 13 bases spanning the gap. This CDR3 has 15 residues. CDR1 is DFQATT and CDR2 is SNEGSKA in the germline V gene (reference sequence). The CDR3 bases are TGCAGTGCTAGAGGTCTCGGTCTAAACTACAATGAGCAGTTCTTC. Its translation: CSARGLGLNYNEQFF.

The sample holds a few counts of this clonotype. The J gene is TRBJ1-2, the V gene TRBV4-3; TRBD1 is a possible D gene (6 bases). V lost 0 bases and J lost 8, with 16 bases in between. Germline V CDR1 and CDR2: LGHNA, YSLEER. This CDR3 comprises 15 residues. The CDR3 reads CASSQEFGGASGYTF. CDR3 sequence (DNA): TGCGCCAGCAGCCAAGAGTTCGGGGGGGCGAGCGGCTACACCTTC.

This clonotype has more than one count but fewer than ten. V is TRBV27 and J is TRBJ2-2, with TRBD2 matching over 10 bases. The CDR3 sequence is 17 residues long. Germline trimming cut 5 bases from V and 6 bases from J; bases unmatched to any gene: 12. Germline V CDR1 and CDR2: MNHEY, SMNVEV (reference sequence). The CDR3 coding sequence is TGTGCCAGCAGTCTTATCACTAGCGGGATGTTGCCCGGGGAGCTGTTTTTT. The encoded protein is CASSLITSGMLPGELFF.

The chain employs TRBV7-6 and TRBJ2-3; D remains ambiguous. In germline, CDR1 is SGHVS, CDR2 FNYEAQ. V lost 5 bases to trimming and J lost 11 bases, with 11 bases between them. The CDR3 loop spans 11 amino acids. CDR3 bases: TGTGCCAGCAGCGAACGCGGTCGGCAGTATTTT. It encodes CASSERGRQYF.

The chain carries TRBV6-1 and TRBJ2-5; D unresolved. CDR3 size: 13 residues. The V end lost 9 bases, the J end lost 2 bases, and 13 bases lay between the germline ends. The germline CDR1 and CDR2 sequences are MNHNS and SASEGT. CDR3 DNA: TGTGCCAGTAATGGACGGCATCAAGAGACCCAGTACTTC. It yields the protein CASNGRHQETQYF.

This clonotype was seen a handful of times. The chain joins TRBV29-1 to TRBJ2-5; no reliable D call. The CDR3 sequence is 14 residues long. Per germline, CDR1 SQVTM and CDR2 ANQGSEA. The V and J ends lost 2 bases and 5 bases respectively, with 15 bases between them. CDR3 protein: CSVEIYGLRETQYF. The DNA for the CDR3 is TGCAGCGTTGAAATTTATGGGTTAAGGGAGACCCAGTACTTC.

V is TRBV5-1 and J is TRBJ2-4; D is perhaps TRBD1 (6 bases). The V end lost 4 bases, the J end lost 2 bases, and 19 bases lay between the germline ends. CDR1 and CDR2 from the germline V gene are SGHRS and YFSETQ. The CDR3 has 17 amino acids. In DNA form, the CDR3 reads TGCGCCAGCAGCCCGGGCCTCCAAGGGGGAACCAAAAACATTCAGTACTTC. This sequence encodes CASSPGLQGGTKNIQYF.

The chain is built from TRBV3-1 and TRBJ2-7; D possibly matches TRBD1 or TRBD2 (5 bases each). Trimming took off 5 bases at V and 6 bases at J, with 14 bases between the two ends. The CDR3 contains 13 residues. Per germline, CDR1 LGHDT and CDR2 YNNKEL (reference sequence). CDR3 amino acids: CASSNPGTSEQYF. DNA of the CDR3: TGTGCCAGCAGCAACCCCGGGACCTCCGAGCAGTACTTC.

The V and J genes are TRBV10-1 and TRBJ2-7; 8 nucleotides align to TRBD1. Germline-derived CDR1 and CDR2 are WNHNN and SYGVQD (reference sequence). The ends lost 5 bases at V and 6 bases at J; junction bases unmatched: 15. The CDR3 length is 16 residues. Here the CDR3 reads CASSRDRSHPFSEQYF. CDR3 nucleotides: TGCGCCAGCAGTCGGGACAGGTCCCATCCTTTCTCCGAGCAGTACTTC.

This clonotype was recorded many times. The CDR3, as DNA: TGTGCCAGCAGTCCGGCAGGGGGTACTGAAGCTTTCTTT. Protein product: CASSPAGGTEAFF. The rearrangement joins TRBV27 to TRBJ1-1, with 7 bases lining up with TRBD1. V was pared by 5 bases and J by 5 bases, with 5 bases of the junction left unmatched. Germline assignment: CDR1 MNHEY and CDR2 SMNVEV (reference sequence). This CDR3 is built from 13 residues.

This clonotype came up a few times. The chain combines TRBV11-2 with TRBJ2-5; 11 positions agree with TRBD2. Per the germline V gene, CDR1 is SGHAT and CDR2 is FQNNGV. This CDR3 is 16 amino acids long. V shed 5 bases and J 5 bases; nucleotides not matched to a gene: 10. In DNA, the CDR3 is TGTGCCAGCAGCCCGGGACTAGCGGAGGTCTGGGAGACCCAGTACTTC. The encoded protein is CASSPGLAEVWETQYF.